A single sample gave rise to the 8 T cell receptor beta chains below, sequenced in a study of blood T cells in healthy people across ages (dated by TCRdb to 2014 to 2015). The receptor library was made with 5' RACE. The instrument was an Illumina HiSeq 2500. A second roughly 7 to 11 cycle PCR used a sample-barcoded 5' primer and a J-beta primer mix. Starting from the raw public reads, TCRdb applied fastp trimming at Q25, assembled clones with MiXCR and retained in-frame beta chains. All rows with the same CDR3 protein become a single entry with the most common DNA and genes. Here the sample has about 1.6 million distinct CDR3 sequences; roughly a third occur a single time. The ten most abundant clones make up roughly 12% of the sample. Material: blood. The receptors originated from a woman in her twenties or thirties in good health.

The genes are TRBV24-1 and TRBJ2-7; 7 nucleotides align to TRBD1. The CDR3 has 15 amino acids. Germline CDR1 KGHDR, CDR2 SFDVKD. Trimming removed 10 bases from V and 1 base from J; junction bases left unmatched: 12. CDR3 nucleotides: TGTGCCACAAGCCGGGACAGACAAGCTTCCTACGAGCAGTACTTC. Translation: CATSRDRQASYEQYF.

This clonotype was recorded at least ten times. The chain has TRBV5-1 and TRBJ1-2; D is undetermined. The V gene's germline CDR1 is SGHRS and CDR2 YFSETQ. V was clipped by 3 bases and J by 1 base, with 7 bases between them. The CDR3 loop spans 13 amino acids. Here the CDR3 DNA reads TGCGCCAGCAGCTCCGACGGTAACTATGGCTACACCTTC. It translates to CASSSDGNYGYTF.

V usage is TRBV6-2 or TRBV6-3 and J usage is TRBJ2-2; 7 bases map to TRBD2. V gave up 6 bases and J gave up 5 bases; unmatched junction bases: 9. CDR1 is MNHEY, CDR2 SVGEGT, per germline. The CDR3 sequence is 15 residues long. CDR3 coding DNA: TGTGCCAGCAGCCAAAACCAGGGAGGGACCGGGGAGCTGTTTTTT. Translation gives CASSQNQGGTGELFF.

The chain combines TRBV29-1 with TRBJ1-4, with D possibly being TRBD1 (6 bases). Per the germline V gene, CDR1 is SQVTM and CDR2 is ANQGSEA. Trimming took 6 bases from V and 0 from J, leaving 8 bases between them. The CDR3 is 13 amino acids. Here the CDR3 reads CSVRTATNEKLFF. The CDR3 region has the DNA TGCAGCGTGAGGACAGCAACTAATGAAAAACTGTTTTTT.

The chain has TRBV5-1 and TRBJ1-5; D remains unclear. The V gene's germline CDR1 is SGHRS and CDR2 YFSETQ. The CDR3 length is 13 residues. V lost 0 bases, J lost 5 bases, and 6 bases lay in between. The CDR3 protein is CASSLDAHQPQHF. As DNA, the CDR3 is TGCGCCAGCAGCTTGGACGCCCATCAGCCCCAGCATTTT. Complete variable domain (other parts from reference TRBV5-1 and TRBJ1-5): KAGVTQTPRYLIKTRGQQVTLSCSPISGHRSVSWYQQTPGQGLQFLFEYFSETQRNKGNFPGRFSGRQFSNSRSEMNVSTLELGDSALYLCASSLDAHQPQHFGDGTRLSIL.

The CDR3 region is CASTSTEVPSKQYF. The CDR3 bases are TGCGCCAGCACCTCGACAGAAGTACCCTCGAAGCAGTACTTC. The rearrangement links TRBV5-1 to TRBJ2-7, with D possibly matching TRBD1 (5 bases). Germline V gene data show CDR1 as SGHRS and CDR2 as YFSETQ. V shed 6 bases and J shed 8 bases, with 21 bases lying between them. The CDR3 runs 14 residues.

V is TRBV20-1 and J is TRBJ2-7; 10 bases fit TRBD1. CDR3 length: 15 residues. Germline trimming cut 0 bases from V and 3 bases from J; bases unmatched to any gene: 5. CDR1 is DFQATT and CDR2 is SNEGSKA in the germline V gene (reference sequence). Written as DNA, the CDR3 is TGCAGTGCTAGAGATGCCGGGACAGGGGACTACGAGCAGTACTTC. It codes for CSARDAGTGDYEQYF.

The V and J genes are TRBV7-9 and TRBJ2-2, with TRBD1 as a possible D gene (6 bases). This CDR3 has 16 amino acids. Germline assignment: CDR1 SEHNR and CDR2 FQNEAQ (reference sequence). The V end lost 2 bases, the J end lost 0 bases, and 10 bases lay between the germline ends. CDR3 in DNA: TGTGCCAGCAGCTTATTTGGACAGACGAACACCGGGGAGCTGTTTTTT. Its translation is CASSLFGQTNTGELFF. The whole variable domain, remainder taken from reference TRBV7-9 and TRBJ2-2, is DTGVSQNPRHKITKRGQNVTFRCDPISEHNRLYWYRQTLGQGPEFLTYFQNEAQLEKSRLLSDRFSAERPKGSFSTLEIQRTEQGDSAMYLCASSLFGQTNTGELFFGEGSRLTVL.